These 9 T cell receptor beta chains were sequenced from one sample in a study of identifying expanded T cells in peripheral blood. Assay used: immunoSEQ multiplex PCR; TCRdb lists only in-frame clones, some missing. The table lists 50,000 to 70,000 clones, approximately 87% of them singletons. The sample comprised blood. These receptors originate from a person aged 18 to 70 in good health.

The V call is TRBV18, the J call TRBJ1-1, with a tentative D call TRBD1 (6 bases). Germline V gives CDR1 KGHSH, CDR2 LQKENI. The CDR3 runs 15 residues. The V end was cut by 0 bases, the J end by 4 bases, with 12 bases between. In DNA, the CDR3 is TGTGCCAGCTCACCACCGGCAGGGGCTGGCACTGAAGCTTTCTTT. Its translation: CASSPPAGAGTEAFF.

This clone came up a few times. CDR3 in DNA: TGTGCCAGCAATTCCAGGGACGGAAACACCATATATTTT. Protein product: CASNSRDGNTIYF. The V call is TRBV25-1, the J call TRBJ1-3, with D possibly being TRBD1 (5 bases). Germline V gene data show CDR1 as MGHDK and CDR2 as SYGVNS. The CDR3 totals 13 residues. The germline V and J ends were trimmed by 7 bases and 4 bases, with 11 bases remaining between them.

This clone was detected only once. The V and J genes are TRBV6-4 and TRBJ2-3; maybe TRBD2 (6 bases). Germline V gives CDR1 MRHNA, CDR2 SNTAGT. This CDR3 has 13 residues. V was shortened by 6 bases and J by 2 bases, with 9 bases between the two germline ends. In DNA, the CDR3 is TGTGCCAGCAGCCCGGGAGACACAGATACGCAGTATTTT. This sequence encodes CASSPGDTDTQYF.

The chain has TRBV5-4 and TRBJ1-4; D is undetermined. Per germline, CDR1 SGHNT and CDR2 YYREEE (reference sequence). The CDR3 is 17 amino acids. V lost 4 bases and J lost 4, with 20 bases in between. CDR3 DNA sequence: TGTGCCAGCAGCCCGGATCTGAGCCCCTCGGGTAATGAAAAACTGTTTTTT. Translation gives CASSPDLSPSGNEKLFF.

The table lists this clone with a count of one. This chain connects TRBV9 to TRBJ2-1, with a weak D call TRBD1 (6 bases). V was shortened by 2 bases and J by 1 base, with 31 bases between the two germline ends. This CDR3 is 22 amino acids long. Germline lookup yields CDR1 SGDLS and CDR2 YYNGEE. For the CDR3, the DNA is TGTGCCAGCAGCGTCGCCGACAAACTACCAGGGGCTTTCCTACGGTCCTACAATGAGCAGTTCTTC. It codes for CASSVADKLPGAFLRSYNEQFF.

CDR3 sequence reads: CASRKEQGQETQYF. The CDR3 DNA is TGTGCCAGCAGGAAAGAGCAGGGGCAAGAGACCCAGTACTTC. The V and J genes are TRBV7-2 and TRBJ2-5; possible D gene TRBD1, 6 bases. The CDR3 length is 14 residues. The germline V and J ends were trimmed by 6 bases and 2 bases, with 13 bases remaining between them. The germline V gene encodes CDR1 SGHTA and CDR2 FQGNSA.

The chain has TRBV5-6 and TRBJ2-6; 7 bases agree with TRBD1. Germline assignment: CDR1 SGHDT and CDR2 YYEEEE. V shed 4 bases, J shed 0 bases, and the junction held 4 bases outside the gene matches. The CDR3 has 16 residues. In nucleotides, the CDR3 is TGTGCCAGCAGCCCCGAGGGGGCCTCTGGGGCCAACGTCCTGACTTTC. Protein: CASSPEGASGANVLTF.

This chain connects TRBV28 to TRBJ1-2; D is undetermined. Germline V lookup: CDR1 MDHEN, CDR2 SYDVKM. Trimming took off 4 bases at V and 2 bases at J, with 11 bases between the two ends. CDR3 length: 14 amino acids. CDR3 DNA sequence: TGTGCCAGCAGTTCCCCTGGGTGGAACTATGGCTACACCTTC. As protein: CASSSPGWNYGYTF.

This chain uses TRBV2 with TRBJ2-5; the match to TRBD1 covers 7 bases. This CDR3 is built from 14 residues. Per the germline V gene, CDR1 is SNHLY and CDR2 is FYNNEI. V lost 3 bases, J lost 4 bases, and 5 bases stayed unmatched. CDR3 coding DNA: TGTGCCAGCAGTGACGACAGGGAAGGAGAGACCCAGTACTTC. Amino acid sequence: CASSDDREGETQYF.